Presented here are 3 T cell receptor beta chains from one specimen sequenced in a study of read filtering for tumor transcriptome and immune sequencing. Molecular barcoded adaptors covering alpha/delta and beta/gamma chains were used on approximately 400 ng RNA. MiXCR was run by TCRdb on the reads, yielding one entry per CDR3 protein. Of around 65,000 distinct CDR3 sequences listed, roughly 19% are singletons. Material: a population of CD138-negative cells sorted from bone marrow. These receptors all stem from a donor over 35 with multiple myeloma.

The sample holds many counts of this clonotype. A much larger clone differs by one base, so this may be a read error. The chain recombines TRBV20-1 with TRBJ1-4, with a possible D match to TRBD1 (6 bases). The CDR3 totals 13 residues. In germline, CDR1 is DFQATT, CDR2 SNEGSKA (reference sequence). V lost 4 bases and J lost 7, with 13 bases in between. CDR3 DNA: TGCAGTGCTAAGATCGGACAGTTTGAAAAACTGTTTTTT. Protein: CSAKIGQFEKLFF.

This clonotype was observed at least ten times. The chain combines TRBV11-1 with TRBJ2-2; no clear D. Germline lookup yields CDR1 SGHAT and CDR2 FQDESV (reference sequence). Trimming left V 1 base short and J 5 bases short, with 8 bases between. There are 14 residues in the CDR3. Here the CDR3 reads CASSLVEGTGELFF. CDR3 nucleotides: TGTGCCAGCAGCTTAGTAGAAGGAACCGGGGAGCTGTTTTTT.

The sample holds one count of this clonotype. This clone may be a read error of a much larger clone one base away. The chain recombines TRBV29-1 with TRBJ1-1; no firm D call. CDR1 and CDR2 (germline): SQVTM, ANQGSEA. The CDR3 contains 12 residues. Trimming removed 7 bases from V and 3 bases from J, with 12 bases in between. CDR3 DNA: TGCAGCGGCCAGCAGAGCGACACTGAAGCTTTCTTT. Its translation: CSGQQSDTEAFF.